The table lists the clone carrying this T cell receptor (beta chain) with many counts. Its antigen is as yet unknown. TCRdb fed the 5' RACE reads into MiXCR, producing one record per CDR3 protein. The table shows some 50,000 distinct CDR3 sequences, with around 2% occurring only once. The data originate from a study of neurological immune-mediated disorders. Study findings and constraints: The repertoires of 18 of 34 multiple sclerosis patients were placed by phylogenetic grouping in a single related-CDR3 cluster, which may be a signature.

Per germline, CDR1 MGHRA and CDR2 YSYEKL. CDR3 length: 18 amino acids. V was trimmed by 1 base and J by 4 bases, leaving 20 bases between them. The chain carries TRBV4-1 and TRBJ1-3; D call uncertain. The receptor was derived from a woman in her thirties or forties with multiple sclerosis. The source material was PBMCs. The chain's CDR3 is CASSQGVLGVLAGNTIYF. The CDR3 nucleotides are TGCGCCAGCAGCCAAGGAGTCCTGGGTGTATTGGCAGGAAACACCATATATTTT.